In its sample, the clone carrying this T cell receptor (beta chain) was seen once. Its target is not known. Trimming cost V 5 bases and J 0 bases, with 11 bases left between them. This CDR3 is built from 16 residues. Germline values: CDR1 SEHNR, CDR2 FQNEAQ (reference sequence). The sample originates from a study of beta chain features in type 1 diabetes. It was via CD45RO/CCR7/CD25/CD127/CD95/CD27 that CD4+ naive, central memory, regulatory and stem cell-like memory cells were sorted. Study observations and caveats: The question left open here concerned HLA type influencing TCRB rearrangement.

Reverse transcription of all isolated RNA meant that expressed TCRB transcripts were sequenced. Clones were read by immunoSEQ multiplex PCR, and TCRdb kept only the in-frame ones, dropping some. The table has under 550,000 clones, roughly 10% seen once. The receptor was derived from a woman under 30 in good health. V is TRBV7-9 and J is TRBJ2-6, with D unclear. Specimen: naive CD4+ T cells from blood. As DNA, the CDR3 is TGTGCCAGCAGCACCTACATGTTCTCTGGGGCCAACGTCCTGACTTTC. Protein product: CASSTYMFSGANVLTF.